This TCR beta chain stems from a study of T cells after yellow fever vaccination. Study outcomes and limitations: There was a small share of clonotypes that showed up in both the CD4 and CD8 compartments.

TCRdb reanalysed the 5' RACE reads using MiXCR and keeps one entry per CDR3 protein. The repertoire holds some 340,000 distinct CDR3 sequences, approximately 4% seen once, with around 24% in the top ten. V lost 1 base and J lost 4, with 10 bases in between. CDR3 length: 14 amino acids. Turning to this clonotype: The antigen is unknown.

The chain links TRBV12-3 or TRBV12-4 to TRBJ1-1, with TRBD1 as a possible D gene (5 bases). The source was PBMCs, collected 5 days after the yellow fever booster vaccination. The clonotype was recovered from a man aged 18 to 30 who received the YFV17D yellow fever vaccine. The CDR3 reads CASSLGAGPTEAFF. For the CDR3, the DNA is TGTGCCAGCAGTTTAGGAGCAGGGCCCACTGAAGCTTTCTTT.